The 26 T cell receptor beta chains below were found in one sample sequenced in a study of cytomegalovirus exposure and HLA in healthy donors. 13 Jbeta primers and 60 Vbeta primers were used for the PCR. Generated by immunoSEQ multiplex PCR, the TCRdb table keeps only in-frame clones and is missing some. The sample contains 90,000 to 95,000 clones, roughly 78% of which appear only once. The sample comprised PBMCs. Receptor source: a male donor in good health and CMV-seropositive.

The gene calls are TRBV5-1 and TRBJ2-2, with a weak D call TRBD1 (6 bases). CDR3 length equals 16 residues. V was shortened by 4 bases and J by 2 bases, with 15 bases between the two germline ends. Germline V gene sequence: CDR1 SGHRS, CDR2 YFSETQ. CDR3 coding DNA: TGCGCCAGCAGCCCCCTCAGGACAGCTAACACCGGGGAGCTGTTTTTT. Translating gives CASSPLRTANTGELFF.

The chain combines TRBV5-8 with TRBJ2-1, with TRBD2 identical over 10 bases. Trimming at V came to 4 bases and at J to 8 bases, leaving 6 bases not matched to a gene. The CDR3 has 14 residues. Germline CDR1 is SGHTS and CDR2 is YDEGEE. The CDR3 loop is CASSQSGGADEQFF. The CDR3 DNA is TGTGCCAGCAGCCAGAGCGGGGGGGCGGATGAGCAGTTCTTC.

This clone was recorded a few times. CDR3 coding DNA: TGTGCCTGGCTCCCGCGTACTAGCGGGAGGAGGTACGAGCAGTACTTC. This sequence encodes CAWLPRTSGRRYEQYF. The chain recombines TRBV30 with TRBJ2-7; 12 bases are a match to TRBD2. The germline V gene encodes CDR1 GTSNPN and CDR2 SVGIG (reference sequence). The CDR3 covers 16 residues. The J segment lost 4 bases and the V segment lost 5 bases, leaving 12 bases of the junction unmatched.

The DNA for the CDR3 is TGTGCCAGCAGCTTAACAGGGCCTAACTATGGCTACACCTTC. The encoded protein is CASSLTGPNYGYTF. The chain combines TRBV5-6 with TRBJ1-2; TRBD1 is a possible D gene (6 bases). This CDR3 region has 14 residues. CDR1 and CDR2 from the germline V gene are SGHDT and YYEEEE. Trimming took off 2 bases at V and 0 bases at J, with 8 bases between the two ends.

V and J are TRBV6-4 and TRBJ2-7, with TRBD1 matching 8 bases. V lost 0 bases to trimming and J lost 9 bases; unmatched junction nucleotides: 4. This CDR3 spans 13 amino acids. Germline V CDR1 and CDR2: MRHNA, SNTAGT. CDR3 sequence: CASSDSGGTGQYF. CDR3 coding DNA: TGTGCCAGCAGTGACTCAGGTGGGACAGGGCAGTACTTC.

V usage is TRBV25-1 and J usage is TRBJ1-5; D not certain. CDR1 is MGHDK, CDR2 SYGVNS, per germline. Trimming removed 3 bases from V and 4 bases from J, with 10 bases in between. The CDR3 loop spans 14 amino acids. Here the CDR3 reads CASSDSGGNQPQHF. The DNA for the CDR3 is TGTGCCAGCAGTGACTCAGGCGGGAATCAGCCCCAGCATTTT. Together with reference TRBV25-1 and TRBJ1-5, the CDR3 gives the full variable domain: EADIYQTPRYLVIGTGKKITLECSQTMGHDKMYWYQQDPGMELHLIHYSYGVNSTEKGDLSSESTVSRIRTEHFPLTLESARPSHTSQYLCASSDSGGNQPQHFGDGTRLSIL.

A single count supports this clone. This rearrangement joins TRBV14 to TRBJ1-1, with TRBD1 matching over 7 bases. V lost 0 bases to trimming and J lost 1 base; unmatched junction nucleotides: 23. The germline CDR1 and CDR2 sequences are SGHDN and FVKESK. CDR3 length: 22 amino acids. The CDR3 spells CASSQDSWRSWDSRAENTEAFF. DNA for the CDR3: TGTGCCAGCAGCCAAGATTCTTGGAGATCCTGGGACAGTCGAGCTGAGAACACTGAAGCTTTCTTT.

In DNA form, the CDR3 reads TGTGCCAGTAGTATATTCGCGGGAGAGACCCAGTACTTC. Its protein is CASSIFAGETQYF. The genes are TRBV19 and TRBJ2-5; D may be TRBD2 (5 bases). The CDR3 is 13 residues long. V was cut by 2 bases and J by 4 bases, with 8 bases left in between. CDR1 and CDR2 from the germline V gene are LNHDA and SQIVND (reference sequence).

The V and J genes are TRBV9 and TRBJ2-1; D is perhaps TRBD2 (5 bases). This CDR3 has 12 residues. V shed 7 bases and J shed 5 bases, with 10 bases lying between them. CDR1 SGDLS and CDR2 YYNGEE come from the germline V gene. Written as DNA, the CDR3 is TGTGCCAGCCGTCCCGGGAACAATGAGCAGTTCTTC. It translates to CASRPGNNEQFF.

This chain connects TRBV20-1 to TRBJ1-1, with a possible D match to TRBD1 (5 bases). Germline CDR1 reads DFQATT; CDR2 reads SNEGSKA (reference sequence). The CDR3 runs 11 residues. CDR3 loop: CGPRENTEAFF. CDR3 nucleotide sequence: TGCGGCCCCAGGGAGAACACTGAAGCTTTCTTT.

Only one count was recorded for this clone. The chain uses TRBV6-5 and TRBJ2-7, with a tentative D call TRBD1 (5 bases). Germline CDR1 and CDR2: MNHEY and SVGAGI. The CDR3 extends over 15 amino acids. Trimming cost V 0 bases and J 4 bases, with 13 bases left between them. CDR3 sequence: CASSYSQEQPYEQYF. The CDR3 region has the DNA TGTGCCAGCAGTTACTCACAGGAGCAGCCATACGAGCAGTACTTC.

This chain links TRBV19 with TRBJ2-5; D is possibly TRBD2 (5 bases). The CDR3 has 11 amino acids. V lost 3 bases and J 11 bases, leaving 10 bases between the germline ends. Germline CDR1 and CDR2: LNHDA and SQIVND (reference sequence). The CDR3 sequence is CASSMGWEQYF. Here the CDR3 DNA reads TGTGCCAGTAGTATGGGTTGGGAGCAGTACTTC.

This clone came up a few times. The chain links TRBV2 to TRBJ2-1; TRBD2 matches 7 bases. Germline V gene data show CDR1 as SNHLY and CDR2 as FYNNEI. CDR3 length equals 14 residues. Trimming at V came to 7 bases and at J to 6 bases, leaving 9 bases not matched to a gene. CDR3 residues: CASKALGGSNEQFF. The DNA of the CDR3 is TGTGCCAGCAAGGCCTTAGGCGGGAGCAATGAGCAGTTCTTC.

This chain joins TRBV7-6 and TRBJ2-5, with 16 bases fitting TRBD2. Germline loops: CDR1 SGHVS, CDR2 FNYEAQ. Unmatched junction bases numbered 15, after V lost 1 base and J lost 1 base. CDR3 length: 22 amino acids. This CDR3 reads CASSLGPPTPGTSGRAQETQYF. The CDR3 bases are TGTGCCAGCAGCTTAGGGCCCCCAACCCCCGGGACTAGCGGGAGGGCCCAAGAGACCCAGTACTTC.

A few counts support this clone. Other DNA sequences in the sample encode the same CDR3. This chain uses TRBV5-1 with TRBJ2-1; 9 nucleotides match TRBD2. Germline CDR1 SGHRS, CDR2 YFSETQ. The CDR3 spans 14 residues. V lost 5 bases to trimming and J lost 2 bases; unmatched junction nucleotides: 2. Here the CDR3 DNA reads TGCGCCAGCAGTTTAGCGGGAGCCTACAATGAGCAGTTCTTC. Residues: CASSLAGAYNEQFF.

The chain carries TRBV14 and TRBJ1-4; TRBD1 matches 7 bases. V shed 0 bases and J 0 bases; nucleotides not matched to a gene: 7. The CDR3 runs to 18 residues. CDR1 is SGHDN, CDR2 FVKESK, per germline. The CDR3 loop is CASSQDAGQSATNEKLFF. CDR3 nucleotide sequence: TGTGCCAGCAGCCAAGATGCGGGACAGAGTGCAACTAATGAAAAACTGTTTTTT.

Only a few counts were recorded for this clone. The gene calls are TRBV2 and TRBJ2-3, with 10 bases aligning to TRBD1. This CDR3 spans 16 amino acids. The V and J ends lost 5 bases and 4 bases, in that order; junction bases with no gene match: 9. Germline lookup yields CDR1 SNHLY and CDR2 FYNNEI. CDR3 in amino acids: CASSPGVTGGADTQYF. In nucleotides, the CDR3 is TGTGCCAGCAGTCCAGGAGTGACAGGGGGCGCAGATACGCAGTATTTT. The whole variable domain, remainder taken from reference TRBV2 and TRBJ2-3, is EPEVTQTPSHQVTQMGQEVILRCVPISNHLYFYWYRQILGQKVEFLVSFYNNEISEKSEIFDDQFSVERPDGSNFTLKIRSTKLEDSAMYFCASSPGVTGGADTQYFGPGTRLTVL.

The V gene is TRBV28, the J gene TRBJ1-4; D is unresolved. The V end was cut by 1 base, the J end by 8 bases, with 5 bases between. The CDR3 contains 12 residues. CDR1 MDHEN and CDR2 SYDVKM come from the germline V gene. In DNA form, the CDR3 reads TGTGCCAGCAGTTTATCCCCGGAAAAACTGTTTTTT. Protein sequence: CASSLSPEKLFF.

The chain joins TRBV7-3 to TRBJ2-3, with 7 bases that match TRBD2. J was trimmed by 1 base and V by 1 base; bases with no gene match: 5. The CDR3 contains 16 residues. The V gene's germline CDR1 is SGHTA and CDR2 FQGTGA. The CDR3 spells CASSLSSSGRTDTQYF. The DNA for the CDR3 is TGTGCCAGCAGCTTAAGTTCTAGCGGCCGCACAGATACGCAGTATTTT.

This clone was seen a handful of times. The chain joins TRBV9 to TRBJ2-2, with D possibly matching TRBD2 (5 bases). Between the trimmed V and J ends, which lost 2 bases and 2 bases, there was a span of 13 bases. Germline assignment: CDR1 SGDLS and CDR2 YYNGEE. This CDR3 has 16 amino acids. The CDR3 nucleotides are TGTGCCAGCAGCGTTCAGCGGACTGGAAACACCGGGGAGCTGTTTTTT. Residues: CASSVQRTGNTGELFF. Complete variable domain (other parts from reference TRBV9 and TRBJ2-2): DSGVTQTPKHLITATGQRVTLRCSPRSGDLSVYWYQQSLDQGLQFLIQYYNGEERAKGNILERFSAQQFPDLHSELNLSSLELGDSALYFCASSVQRTGNTGELFFGEGSRLTVL.

The chain has TRBV30 and TRBJ1-5, with D possibly being TRBD1 (5 bases). The CDR3 is 13 amino acids. From germline, CDR1 is GTSNPN and CDR2 SVGIG (reference sequence). Trimming pared 5 bases from V and 3 bases from J, leaving 11 bases between. CDR3 residues: CAWESGSNQPQHF. The CDR3 region has the DNA TGTGCCTGGGAATCAGGGTCCAATCAGCCCCAGCATTTT. Supplemented by reference TRBV30 and TRBJ1-5, the full variable domain reads SQTIHQWPATLVQPVGSPLSLECTVEGTSNPNLYWYRQAAGRGLQLLFYSVGIGQISSEVPQNLSASRPQDRQFILSSKKLLLSDSGFYLCAWESGSNQPQHFGDGTRLSIL.

The rearrangement uses TRBV5-4 and TRBJ2-3, with 10 bases fitting TRBD2. Trimming took 4 bases from V and 0 from J; bases not matched to a gene: 17. The CDR3 runs to 20 residues. CDR1 and CDR2 (germline): SGHNT, YYREEE (reference sequence). The CDR3 protein is CASSPNSGRFLGTSTDTQYF. The CDR3 region has the DNA TGTGCCAGCAGCCCTAATAGCGGGAGGTTCCTCGGGACAAGCACAGATACGCAGTATTTT. The full variable domain, in which reference TRBV5-4 and TRBJ2-3 provide the parts outside the CDR3, is ETGVTQSPTHLIKTRGQQVTLRCSSQSGHNTVSWYQQALGQGPQFIFQYYREEENGRGNFPPRFSGLQFPNYSSELNVNALELDDSALYLCASSPNSGRFLGTSTDTQYFGPGTRLTVL.

The CDR3 sequence is CASSQDMWEQGTEAFF. The CDR3 DNA is TGTGCCAGCAGCCAAGATATGTGGGAACAGGGCACTGAAGCTTTCTTT. This chain links TRBV4-2 with TRBJ1-1; D perhaps matches TRBD1 (6 bases). Trimming removed 0 bases from V and 4 bases from J, with 15 bases in between. The CDR3 extends over 16 amino acids. Germline assignment: CDR1 LGHNA and CDR2 YNFKEQ.

The chain recombines TRBV30 with TRBJ1-2, with 9 bases matching TRBD1. CDR1 is GTSNPN and CDR2 is SVGIG in the germline V gene (reference sequence). The V gene end was trimmed by 3 bases and the J gene end by 7 bases; junction bases not matched to a gene: 6. CDR3 length equals 13 residues. The CDR3 DNA follows: TGTGCCTGGAGAGACGGACAGGGGAGTGGCTACACCTTC. Protein: CAWRDGQGSGYTF. The full variable domain, with the rest looked up from reference TRBV30 and TRBJ1-2, is SQTIHQWPATLVQPVGSPLSLECTVEGTSNPNLYWYRQAAGRGLQLLFYSVGIGQISSEVPQNLSASRPQDRQFILSSKKLLLSDSGFYLCAWRDGQGSGYTFGSGTRLTVV.

The J gene is TRBJ2-1, the V gene TRBV5-1; TRBD2 matches 14 bases. CDR3 size: 16 residues. V shed 4 bases, J shed 5 bases, and the junction held 5 bases outside the gene matches. Germline assignment: CDR1 SGHRS and CDR2 YFSETQ. In nucleotides, the CDR3 is TGCGCCAGCAGCCGGGGACTAGCGGGGGTAAACAATGAGCAGTTCTTC. Amino acids: CASSRGLAGVNNEQFF.

The sample holds a few counts of this clone. V gene TRBV28 combines with J gene TRBJ2-7, with a possible D match to TRBD2 (6 bases). V lost 7 bases, J lost 0 bases, and 16 bases lay in between. The CDR3 is 15 amino acids. Germline assignment: CDR1 MDHEN and CDR2 SYDVKM. In DNA form, the CDR3 reads TGTGCCAGCACCGCGGGGCCGGCAACCTCCTACGAGCAGTACTTC. It codes for CASTAGPATSYEQYF.